Following are 16 T cell receptor beta chains from one sample sequenced in a study of cytomegalovirus exposure and HLA in healthy donors. Primers: 60 Vbeta forward and 13 Jbeta reverse. Here immunoSEQ multiplex PCR was the method, and the copy in TCRdb shows in-frame clones only, minus some. The sample lists about 78,000 clones, around 70% occurring once. Sequencing used PBMCs. The origin of the receptors is a woman aged 40 to 49 in good health and CMV-seropositive.

The chain uses TRBV7-2 and TRBJ2-5; possible D gene TRBD2, 6 bases. This CDR3 region has 14 residues. V lost 2 bases and J lost 7, with 14 bases in between. The germline V gene encodes CDR1 SGHTA and CDR2 FQGNSA. The CDR3 here is CASSLNGGLGTQYF. The CDR3 DNA is TGTGCCAGCAGCTTAAATGGGGGACTTGGGACCCAGTACTTC. Full variable domain (outside the CDR3, taken from reference TRBV7-2 and TRBJ2-5): GAGVSQSPSNKVTEKGKDVELRCDPISGHTALYWYRQSLGQGLEFLIYFQGNSAPDKSGLPSDRFSAERTGGSVSTLTIQRTQQEDSAVYLCASSLNGGLGTQYFGPGTRLLVL.

The rearrangement uses TRBV13 and TRBJ1-4, with TRBD1 matching 10 bases. Germline V CDR1 and CDR2: PRHDT, FYEKMQ (reference sequence). The CDR3 runs to 13 residues. Unmatched junction bases numbered 4, after V lost 5 bases and J lost 10 bases. CDR3 in DNA: TGTGCCAGCAGCCCGGGACAGGGGACAAAACTGTTTTTT. Its protein product is CASSPGQGTKLFF.

The chain links TRBV9 to TRBJ1-2; no clear D. V lost 3 bases and J 2 bases, leaving 14 bases between the germline ends. Germline values: CDR1 SGDLS, CDR2 YYNGEE. The CDR3 contains 15 residues. For the CDR3, the DNA is TGTGCCAGCAGCGCCATGGAGGGCGCGAACTATGGCTACACCTTC. Amino acid sequence: CASSAMEGANYGYTF.

The gene calls are TRBV27 and TRBJ1-3, with D hard to call. The germline V gene has CDR1 MNHEY and CDR2 SMNVEV (reference sequence). There are 14 residues in the CDR3. The V end lost 4 bases, the J end lost 3 bases, and 10 bases lay between the germline ends. As DNA, the CDR3 is TGTGCCAGCAGTTCCAGTTTGTATGGAAACACCATATATTTT. Protein: CASSSSLYGNTIYF.

V and J are TRBV7-2 and TRBJ2-5; D perhaps matches TRBD2 (6 bases). This CDR3 spans 12 amino acids. V gave up 5 bases and J gave up 7 bases, with 11 bases separating them. Germline CDR1 and CDR2: SGHTA and FQGNSA. The CDR3 DNA reads as TGTGCCAGCAGCGAGGACTACGGGACCCAGTACTTC. Translating gives CASSEDYGTQYF.

This rearrangement joins TRBV30 to TRBJ1-3; the match to TRBD1 covers 7 bases. This CDR3 comprises 13 residues. CDR1 and CDR2 (germline): GTSNPN, SVGIG (reference sequence). The J segment lost 0 bases and the V segment lost 4 bases, leaving 0 bases of the junction unmatched. CDR3 in DNA: TGTGCCTGGAACAGGGGCTCTGGAAACACCATATATTTT. Protein product: CAWNRGSGNTIYF. The complete variable domain, with remaining parts taken from reference TRBV30 and TRBJ1-3, reads SQTIHQWPATLVQPVGSPLSLECTVEGTSNPNLYWYRQAAGRGLQLLFYSVGIGQISSEVPQNLSASRPQDRQFILSSKKLLLSDSGFYLCAWNRGSGNTIYFGEGSWLTVV.

The chain couples TRBV7-3 to TRBJ2-1; TRBD2 matches at 7 bases. This CDR3 region has 15 residues. V gave up 3 bases and J gave up 6 bases; unmatched junction bases: 8. Germline V gene data show CDR1 as SGHTA and CDR2 as FQGTGA. DNA of the CDR3: TGTGCCAGCAGCTTGTCGGGGAGGGTGGGCAATGAGCAGTTCTTC. It specifies CASSLSGRVGNEQFF. The whole variable domain, remainder taken from reference TRBV7-3 and TRBJ2-1, is GAGVSQTPSNKVTEKGKYVELRCDPISGHTALYWYRQSLGQGPEFLIYFQGTGAADDSGLPNDRFFAVRPEGSVSTLKIQRTERGDSAVYLCASSLSGRVGNEQFFGPGTRLTVL.

This sequence joins TRBV2 and TRBJ2-2; 10 nucleotides line up with TRBD2. This CDR3 region has 15 residues. V gave up 6 bases and J gave up 7 bases; unmatched junction bases: 8. CDR1 is SNHLY and CDR2 is FYNNEI in the germline V gene. The CDR3 loop reads CASSFPASGGGELFF. Written as DNA, the CDR3 is TGTGCCAGCAGCTTTCCCGCTAGCGGGGGCGGGGAGCTGTTTTTT.

V is TRBV4-3 and J is TRBJ1-5; possible D gene TRBD1, 5 bases. Germline loops: CDR1 LGHNA, CDR2 YSLEER. With 1 base removed from V and 7 bases from J, the gap between germline ends came to 11 bases. This CDR3 is built from 14 residues. The chain's CDR3 is CASSQGQGGQPQHF. The CDR3 coding sequence is TGCGCCAGCAGCCAAGGGCAGGGAGGCCAGCCCCAGCATTTT.

The V and J genes are TRBV6-1 and TRBJ1-5, with TRBD1 identical over 9 bases. With 10 bases clipped from V and 5 bases from J, the junction kept 6 bases outside the gene matches. Germline loops: CDR1 MNHNS, CDR2 SASEGT. The CDR3 sequence is 13 residues long. CDR3 in amino acids: CATGRQGDQPQHF. The CDR3 bases are TGTGCCACCGGAAGACAGGGGGATCAGCCCCAGCATTTT.

The rearrangement joins TRBV6-1 to TRBJ1-1, with D possibly matching TRBD1 (6 bases). V was pared by 7 bases and J by 5 bases, with 11 bases between. The CDR3 has 12 amino acids. Germline assignment: CDR1 MNHNS and CDR2 SASEGT. The CDR3 loop reads CASILGGTEAFF. The CDR3 DNA reads TGTGCCAGCATCCTAGGGGGTACTGAAGCTTTCTTT.

This sequence joins TRBV7-2 and TRBJ2-7; D unresolved. Trimming removed 6 bases at V and 5 bases at J, with 14 bases between. Germline assignment: CDR1 SGHTA and CDR2 FQGNSA. The CDR3 consists of 13 residues. Here the CDR3 reads CASRLPPGHEQYF. For the CDR3, the DNA is TGTGCCAGCAGGCTCCCCCCTGGCCACGAGCAGTACTTC.

The chain recombines TRBV7-2 with TRBJ1-1; perhaps TRBD1 as D (5 bases). Germline V gene lookup returns CDR1 SGHTA and CDR2 FQGNSA. This CDR3 has 14 amino acids. V lost 2 bases and J 1 base, leaving 8 bases between the germline ends. The CDR3, as DNA: TGTGCCAGCAGCTTATCAGGGTCGAACACTGAAGCTTTCTTT. Translation gives CASSLSGSNTEAFF.

V is TRBV2 and J is TRBJ2-6; 8 bases are a match to TRBD1. The CDR3 is made up of 15 amino acids. The junction had 6 bases not matched to a gene; V was cut back by 9 bases and J by 2 bases. Germline CDR1 SNHLY, CDR2 FYNNEI. In DNA form, the CDR3 reads TGTGCCAGAAGGACAGGGTCTACTGGGGCCAACGTCCTGACTTTC. This translates into CARRTGSTGANVLTF.

This clone has only a few counts. This chain connects TRBV18 to TRBJ1-3; 7 bases agree with TRBD1. In germline, CDR1 is KGHSH, CDR2 LQKENI. The ends lost 1 base at V and 0 bases at J; junction bases unmatched: 6. The CDR3 spans 17 residues. Here the CDR3 reads CASSPRAGGSSGNTIYF. CDR3 nucleotides: TGTGCCAGCTCACCACGGGCAGGGGGATCCTCTGGAAACACCATATATTTT.

The genes are TRBV10-1 and TRBJ1-2, with D perhaps matching TRBD1 (5 bases). Trimming took off 3 bases at V and 1 base at J, with 12 bases between the two ends. Per germline, CDR1 WNHNN and CDR2 SYGVQD (reference sequence). This CDR3 comprises 15 residues. CDR3 sequence reads: CASSDKGEGNYGYTF. For the CDR3, the DNA is TGCGCCAGCAGTGATAAAGGGGAGGGTAACTATGGCTACACCTTC.